What follows is one TCR beta chain and its context. The antigen is not known. The data originate from a study of shared clonotypes between healthy human individuals. Study information: Each donor had three CD4 naive, three CD4 memory, two CD8 naive and one CD8 memory plate. Points from the study as a whole: Generation probabilities of non-shared clonotypes were lower (relative to those shared by all four donors). What rarefaction showed was incomplete sorted-subset sequencing despite large depth.

Naive CD8 cells, CD45RO-negative and positively selected for CCR7, excluded terminally differentiated effector memory CD45RA+ cells. This table comes from immunoSEQ multiplex PCR, and its TCRdb copy is limited to in-frame clones, with some not included. The sample includes some 800,000 clones, 90% to 95% of them seen just once. The sequence was collected from a young man in good health. The sequenced sample was naive CD8+ T cells sorted from blood.

The CDR3 nucleotides are TGTGCCATCAGCCCGGGACAGGGTTCCTACGAGCAGTACTTC. Encoded protein: CAISPGQGSYEQYF. V is TRBV10-3 and J is TRBJ2-7, with 9 positions matching TRBD1. V was clipped by 6 bases and J by 1 base; unmatched bases: 4. There are 14 residues in the CDR3. CDR1 is ENHRY, CDR2 SYGVKD, per germline.